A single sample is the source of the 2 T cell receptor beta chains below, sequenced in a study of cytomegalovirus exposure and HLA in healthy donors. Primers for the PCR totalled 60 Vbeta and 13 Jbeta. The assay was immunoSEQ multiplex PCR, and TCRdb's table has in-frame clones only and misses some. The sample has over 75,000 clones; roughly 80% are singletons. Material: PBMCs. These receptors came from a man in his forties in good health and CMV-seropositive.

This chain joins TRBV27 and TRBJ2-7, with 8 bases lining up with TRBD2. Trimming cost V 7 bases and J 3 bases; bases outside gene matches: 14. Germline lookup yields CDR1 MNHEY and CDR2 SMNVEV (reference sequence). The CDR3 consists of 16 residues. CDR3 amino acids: CASNLGGSGAIYEQYF. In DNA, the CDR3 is TGTGCCAGCAACCTCGGGGGTAGCGGGGCTATCTACGAGCAGTACTTC.

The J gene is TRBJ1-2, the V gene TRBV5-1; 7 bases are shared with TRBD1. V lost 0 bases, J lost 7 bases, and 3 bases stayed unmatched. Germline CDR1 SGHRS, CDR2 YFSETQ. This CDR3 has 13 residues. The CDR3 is CASSLAGQRGYTF. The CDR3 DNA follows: TGCGCCAGCAGCTTGGCGGGACAGCGTGGCTACACCTTC. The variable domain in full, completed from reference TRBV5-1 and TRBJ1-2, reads KAGVTQTPRYLIKTRGQQVTLSCSPISGHRSVSWYQQTPGQGLQFLFEYFSETQRNKGNFPGRFSGRQFSNSRSEMNVSTLELGDSALYLCASSLAGQRGYTFGSGTRLTVV.